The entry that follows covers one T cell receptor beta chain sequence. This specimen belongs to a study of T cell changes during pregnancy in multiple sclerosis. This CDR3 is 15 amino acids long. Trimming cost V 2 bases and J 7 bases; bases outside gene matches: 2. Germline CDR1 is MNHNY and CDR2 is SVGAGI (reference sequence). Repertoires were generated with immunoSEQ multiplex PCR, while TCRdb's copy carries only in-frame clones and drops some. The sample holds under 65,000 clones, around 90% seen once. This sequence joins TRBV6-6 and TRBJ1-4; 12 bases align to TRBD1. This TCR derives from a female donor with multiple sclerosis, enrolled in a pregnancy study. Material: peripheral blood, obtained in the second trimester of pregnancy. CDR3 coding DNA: TGTGCCAGCAGTTACCCGGGACAGGGGGCTGAAAAACTGTTTTTT. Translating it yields CASSYPGQGAEKLFF.